Below, 2 T cell receptor beta chains from the same sample are listed, as sequenced in a study of cytomegalovirus exposure and HLA in healthy donors. PCR used 60 Vbeta primers and 13 Jbeta primers. Only in-frame clones appear in the TCRdb table, and some are missing; sequencing was by immunoSEQ multiplex PCR. The listing records about 140,000 clones. The sequencing input was PBMCs. Every receptor here comes from a male donor in good health and CMV-seronegative.

This CDR3 reads CASSVVQGTEQYF. DNA of the CDR3: TGTGCCAGCAGCGTAGTGCAGGGTACCGAGCAGTACTTC. The J gene is TRBJ2-7, the V gene TRBV9, with D perhaps TRBD1 (5 bases). The CDR3 loop spans 13 amino acids. Deletions cut 0 bases from V and 6 bases from J, with 10 bases between. Germline V CDR1 and CDR2: SGDLS, YYNGEE. The full variable domain, rest sourced from reference TRBV9 and TRBJ2-7, is DSGVTQTPKHLITATGQRVTLRCSPRSGDLSVYWYQQSLDQGLQFLIQYYNGEERAKGNILERFSAQQFPDLHSELNLSSLELGDSALYFCASSVVQGTEQYFGPGTRLTVT.

V is TRBV25-1 and J is TRBJ1-5; a possible D gene is TRBD1 (5 bases). V was trimmed by 4 bases and J by 6 bases, leaving 13 bases between them. The germline V gene encodes CDR1 MGHDK and CDR2 SYGVNS. This CDR3 region has 14 residues. The CDR3 DNA follows: TGTGCCAGCAGTGCTGTGGGGGGGGGTCAGCCCCAGCATTTT. Protein sequence: CASSAVGGGQPQHF. Together with reference TRBV25-1 and TRBJ1-5, the CDR3 gives the full variable domain: EADIYQTPRYLVIGTGKKITLECSQTMGHDKMYWYQQDPGMELHLIHYSYGVNSTEKGDLSSESTVSRIRTEHFPLTLESARPSHTSQYLCASSAVGGGQPQHFGDGTRLSIL.